The 29 T cell receptor beta chains in this list originate from one sample, sequenced in a study of blood T cell repertoires in COVID-19. The protocol was immunoSEQ multiplex PCR, while the TCRdb copy is restricted to in-frame clones and leaves out a portion. This sample carries tens of thousands of clones, over 75% of them seen once, and the ten largest clones take about 5%. Sequencing was carried out using peripheral blood. The receptor set was obtained from a woman of 80 years or more with acute or convalescent COVID-19.

The chain employs TRBV18 and TRBJ2-5; 8 nucleotides match TRBD1. The trim removed 3 bases at V and 2 bases at J, leaving 2 bases unmatched. Germline values: CDR1 KGHSH, CDR2 LQKENI. The CDR3 length is 14 residues. CDR3: CASSPTGAQETQYF. The CDR3 DNA reads as TGTGCCAGCTCACCGACAGGGGCACAAGAGACCCAGTACTTC. Filled out from reference TRBV18 and TRBJ2-5, the complete variable domain reads NAGVMQNPRHLVRRRGQEARLRCSPMKGHSHVYWYRQLPEEGLKFMVYLQKENIIDESGMPKERFSAEFPKEGPSILRIQQVVRGDSAAYFCASSPTGAQETQYFGPGTRLLVL.

This clone has just a few counts. CDR3 loop: CASSPGGAGDYEQYF. The CDR3 nucleotides read TGTGCCAGCAGCCCCGGGGGAGCGGGAGATTACGAGCAGTACTTC. The genes are TRBV7-3 and TRBJ2-7; 8 bases are a match to TRBD2. The trim removed 5 bases at V and 4 bases at J, leaving 10 bases unmatched. The CDR3 contains 15 residues. CDR1 SGHTA and CDR2 FQGTGA come from the germline V gene.

The rearrangement uses TRBV6-4 and TRBJ1-6, with 8 bases lining up with TRBD1. The CDR3 extends over 15 amino acids. After removal of 6 bases from V and 12 bases from J, the junction contained 13 bases not matched to a gene. Germline V lookup: CDR1 MRHNA, CDR2 SNTAGT. Written as DNA, the CDR3 is TGTGCCAGCAGCCAAACCGGGACAGGAGATCTACCCCTCCACTTT. It is translated as CASSQTGTGDLPLHF.

This sequence joins TRBV4-3 and TRBJ2-1; D call uncertain. The length of the CDR3 is 15 residues. The germline gives CDR1 LGHNA, CDR2 YSLEER. The germline V and J ends were trimmed by 0 bases and 3 bases, with 9 bases remaining between them. In nucleotides, the CDR3 is TGCGCCAGCAGCCAAGATGAGGTACACTACAATGAGCAGTTCTTC. Amino acid sequence: CASSQDEVHYNEQFF.

This chain uses TRBV19 with TRBJ2-2; 11 positions match TRBD1. Trimming took 6 bases from V and 4 from J; bases not matched to a gene: 7. The CDR3 covers 16 residues. Germline CDR1 is LNHDA and CDR2 is SQIVND (reference sequence). In DNA form, the CDR3 reads TGTGCCAGTAGACTCGGAGGGACAGGGGGCACCGGGGAGCTGTTTTTT. The encoded protein is CASRLGGTGGTGELFF.

In its sample, this clone was seen a few times. The chain employs TRBV9 and TRBJ2-1; unclear D gene. The CDR3 runs 14 residues. Trimming pared 0 bases from V and 9 bases from J, leaving 13 bases between. CDR1 SGDLS and CDR2 YYNGEE come from the germline V gene. The CDR3, as DNA: TGTGCCAGCAGCGTAGCTAGATTTGGTGGTGAGCAGTTCTTC. It codes for CASSVARFGGEQFF.

The chain carries TRBV7-8 and TRBJ2-7, with a tentative D call TRBD1 (6 bases). Germline V gene lookup returns CDR1 SGHVS and CDR2 FQNEAQ. V lost 5 bases and J lost 1, with 18 bases in between. The CDR3 consists of 16 residues. The CDR3 DNA follows: TGTGCCAGCAGCGTTAGCACACAGGGTCGTTCCTACGAGCAGTACTTC. As protein: CASSVSTQGRSYEQYF.

This rearrangement joins TRBV19 to TRBJ1-5; possibly TRBD1 for D (5 bases). V lost 3 bases and J 2 bases, leaving 14 bases between the germline ends. In germline, CDR1 is LNHDA, CDR2 SQIVND (reference sequence). The CDR3 is made up of 16 amino acids. In DNA, the CDR3 is TGTGCCAGTAGTATCCCCCCCAGGGTTGGCAATCAGCCCCAGCATTTT. Amino acid sequence: CASSIPPRVGNQPQHF.

This sequence joins TRBV7-2 and TRBJ2-2; perhaps TRBD2 as D (5 bases). CDR3 length: 15 residues. Trimming cost V 4 bases and J 3 bases, with 12 bases left between them. CDR1 is SGHTA, CDR2 FQGNSA, per germline. The CDR3 sequence: CASSSGRRHTGELFF. Here the CDR3 DNA reads TGTGCCAGCAGCTCGGGCCGGAGGCACACCGGGGAGCTGTTTTTT.

This clone was counted a single time. The J gene is TRBJ1-1, the V gene TRBV6-5, with D uncertain. The CDR3 has 15 amino acids. Germline lookup yields CDR1 MNHEY and CDR2 SVGAGI. V was cut by 5 bases and J by 4 bases, with 17 bases left in between. CDR3 residues: CASSLPPNSPTEAFF. The CDR3 DNA reads as TGTGCCAGCAGTCTACCCCCCAACAGCCCCACTGAAGCTTTCTTT.

The count of this clone is one. In DNA, the CDR3 is TGTGCCAGCAGCACCCGGAGGGGGGGCGGGAGCTACGAGCAGTACTTC. Translated: CASSTRRGGGSYEQYF. The gene calls are TRBV13 and TRBJ2-7, with a possible D match to TRBD2 (7 bases). Germline CDR1 and CDR2: PRHDT and FYEKMQ (reference sequence). The V end lost 5 bases, the J end lost 3 bases, and 20 bases lay between the germline ends. This CDR3 spans 16 amino acids. The full variable domain, in which reference TRBV13 and TRBJ2-7 provide the parts outside the CDR3, is AAGVIQSPRHLIKEKRETATLKCYPIPRHDTVYWYQQGPGQDPQFLISFYEKMQSDKGSIPDRFSAQQFSDYHSELNMSSLELGDSALYFCASSTRRGGGSYEQYFGPGTRLTVT.

This chain links TRBV11-1 with TRBJ2-1, with 11 bases that match TRBD1. The CDR3 totals 16 residues. Germline-derived CDR1 and CDR2 are SGHAT and FQDESV (reference sequence). With V trimmed by 3 bases and J by 6 bases, 7 bases remained unmatched. CDR3 bases: TGTGCCAGCAGCTTCCGGACAGGGGGCGGATTCAATGAGCAGTTCTTC. Protein product: CASSFRTGGGFNEQFF.

The chain uses TRBV21-1 and TRBJ1-2. TRBV21-1 is flagged as a pseudogene. This CDR3 region has 19 residues. CDR3: CASSKDSVDGGLFNYGYTF. As DNA, the CDR3 is TGTGCCAGCAGCAAAGATTCCGTCGATGGAGGCCTGTTTAACTATGGCTACACCTTC.

V and J are TRBV25-1 and TRBJ2-1, with D perhaps TRBD2 (5 bases). The CDR3 has 16 residues. Germline V lookup: CDR1 MGHDK, CDR2 SYGVNS. V gave up 5 bases and J gave up 8 bases, with 22 bases separating them. CDR3 nucleotide sequence: TGTGCCAGCAGTTATGACCTGAGTGTCGACGGGGATGAGCAGTTCTTC. Its translation is CASSYDLSVDGDEQFF.

J is TRBJ1-1 and V is TRBV19; D remains ambiguous. This CDR3 has 12 amino acids. The germline CDR1 and CDR2 sequences are LNHDA and SQIVND (reference sequence). V was clipped by 4 bases and J by 4 bases, with 7 bases between them. This CDR3 is CASSTGITEAFF. As DNA, the CDR3 is TGTGCCAGTAGTACCGGGATCACTGAAGCTTTCTTT.

The V call is TRBV5-1, the J call TRBJ2-5; 11 bases align to TRBD1. Losses at the gene ends were 4 bases for V and 2 bases for J; bases not matched to a gene: 4. Germline-derived CDR1 and CDR2 are SGHRS and YFSETQ. The CDR3 is 15 amino acids. CDR3 nucleotide sequence: TGCGCCAGCAGCCGGACAGGGGGCTCACAAGAGACCCAGTACTTC. Amino acid sequence: CASSRTGGSQETQYF.

The V and J genes are TRBV5-1 and TRBJ2-3; 9 nucleotides align to TRBD2. Germline CDR1 and CDR2: SGHRS and YFSETQ. The CDR3 sequence is 19 residues long. V lost 3 bases, J lost 0 bases, and 14 bases stayed unmatched. The CDR3 loop is CASSSRGGEPATSTDTQYF. In DNA, the CDR3 is TGCGCCAGCAGCTCGCGGGGGGGGGAGCCCGCCACTAGCACAGATACGCAGTATTTT.

This chain links TRBV2 with TRBJ2-5; D may be TRBD1 (6 bases). Trimming left V 7 bases short and J 4 bases short, with 10 bases between. This CDR3 region has 12 residues. Germline V gene data show CDR1 as SNHLY and CDR2 as FYNNEI. The CDR3 loop is CASNARGETQYF. The CDR3 DNA reads TGTGCCAGCAACGCCAGGGGAGAGACCCAGTACTTC.

This CDR3 reads CASSLFPGPEAFF. DNA for the CDR3: TGTGCCAGCAGCTTGTTTCCGGGTCCTGAAGCTTTCTTT. The chain links TRBV5-6 to TRBJ1-1, with no clear D. CDR3 length: 13 amino acids. CDR1 SGHDT and CDR2 YYEEEE come from the germline V gene. V was cut by 1 base and J by 6 bases, with 10 bases left in between. Drawing the rest from reference TRBV5-6 and TRBJ1-1, the complete variable domain is DAGVTQSPTHLIKTRGQQVTLRCSPKSGHDTVSWYQQALGQGPQFIFQYYEEEERQRGNFPDRFSGHQFPNYSSELNVNALLLGDSALYLCASSLFPGPEAFFGQGTRLTVV.

The CDR3 here is CASSLVGSYNEQFF. The CDR3 bases are TGTGCCAGCAGCTTAGTCGGCTCCTACAATGAGCAGTTCTTC. This chain connects TRBV7-2 to TRBJ2-1; no clear D gene. The CDR3 runs 14 residues. Trimming cost V 1 base and J 0 bases, with 4 bases left between them. The germline V gene has CDR1 SGHTA and CDR2 FQGNSA.

The chain employs TRBV18 and TRBJ2-5, with D perhaps matching TRBD1 (6 bases). Germline-derived CDR1 and CDR2 are KGHSH and LQKENI. The V end was cut by 6 bases, the J end by 4 bases, with 9 bases between. The CDR3 is 12 amino acids. DNA of the CDR3: TGTGCCAGCTCTAGGGGGTCAGAGACCCAGTACTTC. Translation gives CASSRGSETQYF.

The chain combines TRBV6-5 with TRBJ2-7; possible D gene TRBD2, 5 bases. Germline lookup yields CDR1 MNHEY and CDR2 SVGAGI. Trimming cost V 0 bases and J 6 bases, with 9 bases left between them. The CDR3 length is 13 residues. CDR3 in amino acids: CASSYSQGLEQYF. CDR3 DNA sequence: TGTGCCAGCAGTTACTCTCAAGGACTCGAGCAGTACTTC.

This clone was recorded once. J is TRBJ2-3 and V is TRBV11-2; possible D gene TRBD1, 5 bases. This CDR3 spans 16 amino acids. CDR1 and CDR2 (germline): SGHAT, FQNNGV. V dropped 1 base and J dropped 0 bases, with 11 bases sitting between them. The CDR3 region is CASSLVGQDSTDTQYF. The CDR3 bases are TGTGCCAGCAGCTTAGTGGGGCAGGATAGCACAGATACGCAGTATTTT.

This chain uses TRBV3-1 (or the pseudogene TRBV3-2) with TRBJ1-3, with 7 bases identical to TRBD1. The CDR3 covers 14 residues. J gave up 7 bases and V 4 bases, and 7 bases lay outside the gene matches. The V gene's germline CDR1 is LGHDT and CDR2 YNNKEL (reference sequence). CDR3 bases: TGTGCCAGCAGCCCCCCCACAGGGGCGAACACCATATATTTT. Amino acid sequence: CASSPPTGANTIYF.

Only one count was recorded for this clone. The rearrangement joins TRBV12-3 or TRBV12-4 to TRBJ1-1; D uncertain. The ends were cut back, 6 bases at V and 4 bases at J, with 12 bases in the middle. CDR3 length equals 13 residues. CDR3 region: CASSRDAGTEAFF. As DNA, the CDR3 is TGTGCCAGCAGCCGGGATGCGGGCACTGAAGCTTTCTTT.

V usage is TRBV14 and J usage is TRBJ2-2; 7 nucleotides agree with TRBD1. V lost 6 bases to trimming and J lost 7 bases; unmatched junction nucleotides: 8. This CDR3 comprises 14 residues. Germline CDR1 SGHDN, CDR2 FVKESK. CDR3 in amino acids: CASRENRGVGELFF. CDR3 coding DNA: TGTGCCAGCAGGGAGAACAGGGGAGTCGGGGAGCTGTTTTTT.

The chain combines TRBV6-5 with TRBJ1-5; D is uncertain. This CDR3 comprises 13 residues. Germline V gene sequence: CDR1 MNHEY, CDR2 SVGAGI. Deletions cut 7 bases from V and 3 bases from J, with 10 bases between. CDR3 loop: CASTESYNQPQHF. The CDR3 nucleotides read TGTGCCAGCACGGAGAGCTACAATCAGCCCCAGCATTTT.

V and J are TRBV6-5 and TRBJ1-3; no clear D gene. Germline V gene lookup returns CDR1 MNHEY and CDR2 SVGAGI. The CDR3 is 15 amino acids. Trimming left V 2 bases short and J 4 bases short, with 12 bases between. CDR3 DNA sequence: TGTGCCAGCAGTTACCCCCCAGGCCCGGGAAACACCATATATTTT. Its protein is CASSYPPGPGNTIYF.

This chain uses TRBV18 with TRBJ2-1; 7 bases map to TRBD1. Germline lookup yields CDR1 KGHSH and CDR2 LQKENI. CDR3 length: 15 amino acids. Trimming took 3 bases from V and 6 from J; bases not matched to a gene: 8. Written as DNA, the CDR3 is TGTGCCAGCTCACCGGGACAGCCAGTAGGCAATGAGCAGTTCTTC. It encodes CASSPGQPVGNEQFF.